The rows below give T cell receptor beta chains drawn from one sample of a study of blood T cell repertoires in COVID-19. TCRdb keeps only in-frame clones here, not all; method: immunoSEQ multiplex PCR. Of roughly 140,000 clones listed, 84% are singletons. Sequenced: PBMCs or T cells enriched from blood (not recorded which). These receptor sequences come from a man aged 50-59 years in a cohort exposed to, infected with or recovered from COVID-19 (not recorded which). The conserved cysteine and the conserved F or W are not part of the CDR3 here. D genes are given only for firm matches.

CDR3,D,V
ASSIGGGTYNEQF,-,TRBV19
AARGDRLTMGTEAF,TRBD1,TRBV10-3
ASSVLGTSVAMEQF,TRBD2,TRBV9
ASSTGTGLAGGRETQY,TRBD2,TRBV4-2
SVQPTGAGQPQH,TRBD1,TRBV29-1
ASSQALAINEQF,TRBD2,TRBV3-1/TRBV3-2
ASSLVAGHNEKLF,-,TRBV5-1
AIKDPHSSYEQY,-,TRBV10-3
ASSVGSGANTGELF,TRBD2,TRBV9
ASSPGTGYNSPLH,TRBD1,TRBV9